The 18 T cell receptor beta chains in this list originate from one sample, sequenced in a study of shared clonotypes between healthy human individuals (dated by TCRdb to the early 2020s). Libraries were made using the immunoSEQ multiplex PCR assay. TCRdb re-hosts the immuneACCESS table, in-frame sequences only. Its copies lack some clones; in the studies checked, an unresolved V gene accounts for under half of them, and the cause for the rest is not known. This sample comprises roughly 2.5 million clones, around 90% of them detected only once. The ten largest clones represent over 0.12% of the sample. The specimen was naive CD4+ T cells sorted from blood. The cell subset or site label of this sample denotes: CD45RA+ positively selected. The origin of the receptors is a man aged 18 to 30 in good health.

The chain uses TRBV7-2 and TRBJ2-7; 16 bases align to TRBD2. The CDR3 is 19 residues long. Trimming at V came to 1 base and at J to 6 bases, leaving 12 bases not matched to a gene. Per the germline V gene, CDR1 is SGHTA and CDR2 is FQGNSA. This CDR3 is CASSLVGLAGGLQRGEQYF. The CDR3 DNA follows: TGTGCCAGCAGCTTAGTGGGACTAGCGGGAGGGCTTCAGAGGGGCGAGCAGTACTTC. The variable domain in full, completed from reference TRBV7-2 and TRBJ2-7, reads GAGVSQSPSNKVTEKGKDVELRCDPISGHTALYWYRQSLGQGLEFLIYFQGNSAPDKSGLPSDRFSAERTGGSVSTLTIQRTQQEDSAVYLCASSLVGLAGGLQRGEQYFGPGTRLTVT.

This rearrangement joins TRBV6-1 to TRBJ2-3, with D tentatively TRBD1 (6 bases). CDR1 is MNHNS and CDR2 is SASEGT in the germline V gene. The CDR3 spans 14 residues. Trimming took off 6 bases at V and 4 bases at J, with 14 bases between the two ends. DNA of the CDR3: TGTGCCAGCAGCGGGACATCCGTGGCAGATACGCAGTATTTT. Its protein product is CASSGTSVADTQYF.

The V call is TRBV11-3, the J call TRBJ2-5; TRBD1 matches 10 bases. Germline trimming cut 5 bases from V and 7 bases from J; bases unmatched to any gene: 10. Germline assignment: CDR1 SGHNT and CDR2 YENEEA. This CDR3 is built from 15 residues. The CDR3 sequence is CASSPKSGTGVTQYF. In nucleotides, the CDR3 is TGTGCCAGCAGCCCTAAAAGCGGGACAGGGGTGACCCAGTACTTC.

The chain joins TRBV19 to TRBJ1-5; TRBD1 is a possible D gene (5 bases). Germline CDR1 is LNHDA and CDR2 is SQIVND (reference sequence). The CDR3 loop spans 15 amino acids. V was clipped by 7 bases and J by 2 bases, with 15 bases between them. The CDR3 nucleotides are TGTGCCAGTAATAAAGGGGTCCTAGGCAATCAGCCCCAGCATTTT. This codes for CASNKGVLGNQPQHF.

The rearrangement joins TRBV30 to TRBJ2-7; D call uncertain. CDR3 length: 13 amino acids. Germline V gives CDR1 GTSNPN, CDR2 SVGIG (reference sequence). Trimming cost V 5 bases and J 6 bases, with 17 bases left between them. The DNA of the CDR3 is TGTGCCTGGGCGTTGAACTTAGACCTCGAGCAGTACTTC. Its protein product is CAWALNLDLEQYF.

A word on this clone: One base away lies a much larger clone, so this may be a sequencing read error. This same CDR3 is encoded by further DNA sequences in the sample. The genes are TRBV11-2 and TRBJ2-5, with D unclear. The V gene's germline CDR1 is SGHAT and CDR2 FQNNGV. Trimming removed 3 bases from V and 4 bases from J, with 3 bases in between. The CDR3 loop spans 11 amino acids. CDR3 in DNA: TGTGCCAGCAGCTTCCGAGAGACCCAGTACTTC. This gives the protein CASSFRETQYF. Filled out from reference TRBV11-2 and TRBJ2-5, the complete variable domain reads EAGVAQSPRYKIIEKRQSVAFWCNPISGHATLYWYQQILGQGPKLLIQFQNNGVVDDSQLPKDRFSAERLKGVDSTLKIQPAKLEDSAVYLCASSFRETQYFGPGTRLLVL.

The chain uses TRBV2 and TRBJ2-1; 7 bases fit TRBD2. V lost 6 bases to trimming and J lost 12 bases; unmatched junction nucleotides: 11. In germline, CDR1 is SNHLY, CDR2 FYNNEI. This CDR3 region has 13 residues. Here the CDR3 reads CASRRASGPWQFF. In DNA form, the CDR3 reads TGTGCCAGCAGGAGGGCTAGCGGTCCATGGCAGTTCTTC.

DNA of the CDR3: TGCGCCAGCAGCCAAGTGCCGCAGGGGGTGGGAAACACCATATATTTT. Its translation: CASSQVPQGVGNTIYF. The V gene is TRBV4-3, the J gene TRBJ1-3, with TRBD1 identical over 7 bases. V shed 1 base and J 4 bases; nucleotides not matched to a gene: 7. This CDR3 comprises 16 residues. Per germline, CDR1 LGHNA and CDR2 YSLEER.

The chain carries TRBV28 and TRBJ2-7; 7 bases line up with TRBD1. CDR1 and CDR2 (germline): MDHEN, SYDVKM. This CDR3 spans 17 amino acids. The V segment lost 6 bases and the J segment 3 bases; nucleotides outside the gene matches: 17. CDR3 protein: CASRWGVIGGQIYEQYF. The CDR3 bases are TGTGCCAGCAGATGGGGCGTTATTGGGGGACAGATCTACGAGCAGTACTTC.

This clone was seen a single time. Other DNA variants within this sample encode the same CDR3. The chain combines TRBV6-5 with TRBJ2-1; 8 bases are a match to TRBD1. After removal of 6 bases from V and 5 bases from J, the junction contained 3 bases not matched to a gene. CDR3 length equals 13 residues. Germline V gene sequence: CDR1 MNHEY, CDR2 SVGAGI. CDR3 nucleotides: TGTGCCAGCAGCCGGGGACAGGACAATGAGCAGTTCTTC. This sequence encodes CASSRGQDNEQFF.

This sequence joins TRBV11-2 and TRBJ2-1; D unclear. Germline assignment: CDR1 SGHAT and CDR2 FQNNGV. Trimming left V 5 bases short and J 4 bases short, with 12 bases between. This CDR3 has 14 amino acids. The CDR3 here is CASSPTPTYNEQFF. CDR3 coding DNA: TGTGCCAGCAGCCCAACCCCCACGTACAATGAGCAGTTCTTC.

DNA of the CDR3: TGTGCCTGGATGGCTCGGGCCTCGGCGGAAGGCTACACCTTC. It translates to CAWMARASAEGYTF. This sequence joins TRBV30 and TRBJ1-2; unclear D gene. CDR1 and CDR2 from the germline V gene are GTSNPN and SVGIG (reference sequence). Trimming stripped 4 bases from V and 8 bases from J, with 20 bases between. This CDR3 contains 14 residues.

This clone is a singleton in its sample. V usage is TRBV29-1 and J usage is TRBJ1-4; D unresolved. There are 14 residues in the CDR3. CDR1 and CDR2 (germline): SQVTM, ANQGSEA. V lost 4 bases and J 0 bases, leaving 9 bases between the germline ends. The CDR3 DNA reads TGCAGCGTTGGGGTTTATGCAACTAATGAAAAACTGTTTTTT. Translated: CSVGVYATNEKLFF.

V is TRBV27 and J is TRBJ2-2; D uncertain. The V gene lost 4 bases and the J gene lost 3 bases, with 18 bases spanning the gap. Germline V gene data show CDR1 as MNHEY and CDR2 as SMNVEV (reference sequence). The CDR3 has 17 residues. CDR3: CASSSVRRPFHTGELFF. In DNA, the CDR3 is TGTGCCAGCAGTTCCGTAAGGAGACCGTTCCACACCGGGGAGCTGTTTTTT.

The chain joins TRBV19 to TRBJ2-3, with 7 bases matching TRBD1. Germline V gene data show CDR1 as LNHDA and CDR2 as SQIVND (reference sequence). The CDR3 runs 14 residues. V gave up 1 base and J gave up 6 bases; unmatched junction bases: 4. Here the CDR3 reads CASSIGRGFDTQYF. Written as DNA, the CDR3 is TGTGCCAGTAGTATAGGCAGGGGGTTTGATACGCAGTATTTT.

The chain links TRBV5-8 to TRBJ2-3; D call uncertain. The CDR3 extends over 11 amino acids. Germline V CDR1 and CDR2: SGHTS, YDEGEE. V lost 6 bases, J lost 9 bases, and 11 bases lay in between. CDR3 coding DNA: TGTGCCAGCACCCCCAAGGCCACGCAGTATTTT. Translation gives CASTPKATQYF.

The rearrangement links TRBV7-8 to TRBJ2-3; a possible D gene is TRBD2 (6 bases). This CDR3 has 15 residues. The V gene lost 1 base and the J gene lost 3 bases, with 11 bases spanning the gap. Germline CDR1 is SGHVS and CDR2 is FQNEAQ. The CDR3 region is CASSLGAGRTDTQYF. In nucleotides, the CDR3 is TGTGCCAGCAGCTTAGGGGCAGGGAGGACAGATACGCAGTATTTT.

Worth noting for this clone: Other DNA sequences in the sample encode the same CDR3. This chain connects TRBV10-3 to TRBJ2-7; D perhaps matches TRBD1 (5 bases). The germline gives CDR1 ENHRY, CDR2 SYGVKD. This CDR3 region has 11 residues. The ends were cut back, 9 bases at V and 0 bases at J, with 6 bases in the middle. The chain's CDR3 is CAIRGSYEQYF. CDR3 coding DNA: TGTGCCATAAGGGGCTCCTACGAGCAGTACTTC.